This TCR beta chain is drawn from a study of CD8 T cells in ankylosing spondylitis. The germline V gene has CDR1 MNHEY and CDR2 SMNVEV (reference sequence). The V and J ends lost 2 bases and 4 bases respectively, with 9 bases between them. The CDR3 has 14 amino acids. Via MiXCR, TCRdb re-called the 5' RACE reads, giving one row per CDR3 protein. The sample lists about 130,000 distinct CDR3 sequences, roughly 8.8% seen once, with 2.5% to 4% in the top ten. The sample was blood, either unsorted or a sorted T cell fraction (not recorded which). This rearrangement joins TRBV27 to TRBJ1-5; D unresolved. This TCR came from a male donor with ankylosing spondylitis or in good health (not recorded which). The CDR3 nucleotides read TGTGCCAGCAGTTTACGCCGGGAAAATCAGCCCCAGCATTTT. This translates into CASSLRRENQPQHF.